One sample yielded the 17 T cell receptor beta chains listed below, sequenced in a study of T cell changes during pregnancy in multiple sclerosis. Produced via immunoSEQ multiplex PCR; TCRdb's table is partial and in-frame only. The data contain tens of thousands of clones, 85% to 95% of them seen just once; the ten biggest clones take up 3% to 3.5%. The source was CD8+ T cells from peripheral blood mononuclear cells, collected in the third trimester of pregnancy. The receptors shown here come from a female donor in good health, enrolled as a control in a pregnancy study.

V usage is TRBV27 and J usage is TRBJ1-2, with D unclear. V lost 0 bases and J lost 1, with 6 bases in between. CDR3 length equals 14 residues. Per the germline V gene, CDR1 is MNHEY and CDR2 is SMNVEV (reference sequence). The CDR3 DNA is TGTGCCAGCAGTTTATCGGCGGATAACTATGGCTACACCTTC. This encodes CASSLSADNYGYTF.

J is TRBJ2-7 and V is TRBV7-9; 7 bases match TRBD2. J was trimmed by 4 bases and V by 0 bases; bases with no gene match: 3. The CDR3 runs 14 residues. Germline lookup yields CDR1 SEHNR and CDR2 FQNEAQ (reference sequence). The CDR3 DNA reads as TGTGCCAGCAGCTTAGCGGGGGGGAGATACGAGCAGTACTTC. Protein sequence: CASSLAGGRYEQYF.

This rearrangement joins TRBV9 to TRBJ1-1; 8 nucleotides match TRBD1. The junction had 5 bases not matched to a gene; V was cut back by 3 bases and J by 1 base. The CDR3 spans 15 residues. In germline, CDR1 is SGDLS, CDR2 YYNGEE. CDR3 protein: CASSEGGTGNTEAFF. CDR3 coding DNA: TGTGCCAGCAGCGAGGGGGGGACAGGGAACACTGAAGCTTTCTTT.

CDR3 region: CASSDWTGSNQPQHF. In nucleotides, the CDR3 is TGTGCCAGCAGCGATTGGACAGGGAGCAATCAGCCCCAGCATTTT. The rearrangement joins TRBV7-2 to TRBJ1-5; 8 bases agree with TRBD1. The CDR3 has 15 amino acids. After removal of 5 bases from V and 1 base from J, the junction contained 4 bases not matched to a gene. Germline assignment: CDR1 SGHTA and CDR2 FQGNSA. The variable domain in full, completed from reference TRBV7-2 and TRBJ1-5, reads GAGVSQSPSNKVTEKGKDVELRCDPISGHTALYWYRQSLGQGLEFLIYFQGNSAPDKSGLPSDRFSAERTGGSVSTLTIQRTQQEDSAVYLCASSDWTGSNQPQHFGDGTRLSIL.

The V and J genes are TRBV4-2 and TRBJ2-3; perhaps TRBD2 as D (6 bases). V lost 1 base and J 2 bases, leaving 7 bases between the germline ends. The V gene's germline CDR1 is LGHNA and CDR2 YNFKEQ. This CDR3 has 14 amino acids. CDR3: CASSQGGVTDTQYF. The CDR3 bases are TGTGCCAGCAGCCAAGGCGGGGTCACAGATACGCAGTATTTT.

The chain couples TRBV7-3 to TRBJ2-2, with TRBD2 matching over 9 bases. The trim removed 5 bases at V and 1 base at J, leaving 5 bases unmatched. CDR3 length equals 16 residues. Germline V lookup: CDR1 SGHTA, CDR2 FQGTGA. The CDR3, as DNA: TGTGCCAGCAGCCCAGCGGGGGGAGTGAACACCGGGGAGCTGTTTTTT. Translated: CASSPAGGVNTGELFF.

The V and J genes are TRBV7-9 and TRBJ2-2, with TRBD1 identical over 11 bases. Looked up from germline, CDR1 is SEHNR and CDR2 is FQNEAQ (reference sequence). The CDR3 has 17 amino acids. With V trimmed by 5 bases and J by 3 bases, 8 bases remained unmatched. CDR3 DNA: TGTGCCAGCAGCACCGGGACAGGGGGACGGGACACCGGGGAGCTGTTTTTT. Translation gives CASSTGTGGRDTGELFF.

The chain has TRBV4-2 and TRBJ2-2; 8 positions match TRBD2. Per the germline V gene, CDR1 is LGHNA and CDR2 is YNFKEQ. V was pared by 1 base and J by 6 bases, with 7 bases of the junction left unmatched. CDR3 length: 16 amino acids. The CDR3 nucleotides are TGTGCCAGCAGCCAAGGAACAGCGGGGGCGGCCGGGGAGCTGTTTTTT. It encodes CASSQGTAGAAGELFF.

The V gene is TRBV7-8, the J gene TRBJ1-1, with 7 bases aligning to TRBD1. V shed 0 bases and J 1 base; nucleotides not matched to a gene: 8. Germline CDR1 and CDR2: SGHVS and FQNEAQ. The CDR3 spans 17 residues. The DNA for the CDR3 is TGTGCCAGCAGCTTAGCACTAGGGGGCGGCGCGAACACTGAAGCTTTCTTT. This codes for CASSLALGGGANTEAFF.

By its share, this clone is medium-sized. CDR3 region: CASKLAGGPDEQFF. CDR3 bases: TGTGCCAGCAAACTAGCGGGGGGGCCGGATGAGCAGTTCTTC. The chain employs TRBV6-1 and TRBJ2-1; TRBD2 matches at 13 bases. V trimming: 7 bases; J trimming: 8 bases; junction bases outside the gene matches: 5. Germline CDR1 is MNHNS and CDR2 is SASEGT. The CDR3 covers 14 residues.

This rearrangement joins TRBV5-6 to TRBJ1-2; 7 nucleotides match TRBD1. In germline, CDR1 is SGHDT, CDR2 YYEEEE. The CDR3 sequence is 13 residues long. The ends lost 0 bases at V and 6 bases at J; junction bases unmatched: 2. The CDR3 loop reads CASSLGTGDGYTF. The CDR3, as DNA: TGTGCCAGCAGCTTGGGTACAGGGGATGGCTACACCTTC. Variable domain in full (rest from reference TRBV5-6 and TRBJ1-2): DAGVTQSPTHLIKTRGQQVTLRCSPKSGHDTVSWYQQALGQGPQFIFQYYEEEERQRGNFPDRFSGHQFPNYSSELNVNALLLGDSALYLCASSLGTGDGYTFGSGTRLTVV.

V usage is TRBV4-2 and J usage is TRBJ1-2; 8 bases map to TRBD1. The CDR3 covers 17 residues. V dropped 0 bases and J dropped 7; count of bases not matched to a gene: 13. From germline, CDR1 is LGHNA and CDR2 YNFKEQ. CDR3 amino acids: CASSQDRVQGAHSGYTF. CDR3 coding DNA: TGTGCCAGCAGCCAAGATAGGGTGCAGGGGGCGCATAGTGGCTACACCTTC.

This chain uses TRBV4-1 with TRBJ2-7, with TRBD1 identical over 8 bases. The CDR3 has 15 residues. The V gene end was trimmed by 4 bases and the J gene end by 3 bases; junction bases not matched to a gene: 8. Germline V gives CDR1 MGHRA, CDR2 YSYEKL. The CDR3 loop is CASSLQVDRVYEQYF. The CDR3 DNA sequence: TGCGCCAGCAGCCTACAAGTGGACAGGGTCTACGAGCAGTACTTC.

The chain is built from TRBV6-5 and TRBJ2-7, with D possibly matching TRBD1 (5 bases). This CDR3 is built from 12 residues. Germline V gene lookup returns CDR1 MNHEY and CDR2 SVGAGI. Trimming cost V 5 bases and J 6 bases, with 11 bases left between them. This CDR3 reads CASSDDRSEQYF. In DNA form, the CDR3 reads TGTGCCAGCAGTGATGACAGATCCGAGCAGTACTTC.

This chain joins TRBV7-3 and TRBJ2-1, with 7 positions matching TRBD2. CDR3 size: 17 residues. The trim removed 0 bases at V and 8 bases at J, leaving 13 bases unmatched. CDR1 is SGHTA, CDR2 FQGTGA, per germline. For the CDR3, the DNA is TGTGCCAGCAGCTTAACTAGCGGGTCCACTTTAAGCCATGAGCAGTTCTTC. It specifies CASSLTSGSTLSHEQFF.

The chain combines TRBV7-6 with TRBJ1-2, with TRBD1 identical over 7 bases. V lost 6 bases and J lost 4; bases outside the gene matches: 5. This CDR3 is built from 13 residues. Looked up from germline, CDR1 is SGHVS and CDR2 is FNYEAQ. CDR3 amino acids: CASRGGTAYGYTF. DNA for the CDR3: TGTGCCAGCAGAGGGGGGACAGCCTATGGCTACACCTTC.

V is TRBV7-6 and J is TRBJ2-3; 7 nucleotides line up with TRBD1. V was pared by 4 bases and J by 2 bases, with 9 bases of the junction left unmatched. CDR1 is SGHVS, CDR2 FNYEAQ, per germline. The CDR3 spans 16 residues. CDR3 sequence reads: CASSWPETGNTDTQYF. Here the CDR3 DNA reads TGTGCCAGCAGCTGGCCCGAGACAGGGAACACAGATACGCAGTATTTT.